This T cell receptor beta chain was obtained from a study of shared clonotypes between healthy human individuals (dated by TCRdb to the early 2020s). For the study in its entirety: Two women and a few men aged 18 to 49 years were included in the cohort. To increase sequencing depth and limit assay-specific biases, different laboratories used diverse techniques to prepare libraries and sequence TCR repertoires. Per donor, three plates each were used for CD4 naive and CD4 memory, two for CD8 naive, and one for CD8 memory. Each donor's leukapheresis produced roughly between roughly 0.85 and 10 billion PBMCs. The study deeply sequenced blood TCR repertoires of five healthy adults to estimate repertoire size and the extent of clonotype sharing between individuals. Results and caveats for the whole study, not just this receptor: Roughly 5.2% of naive CD4, around 3.5% of naive CD8, approximately 2% of memory CD4, and 0.35% to 0.5% of memory CD8 clonotypes were shared across a few donors. Compared with non-shared clonotypes, clonotypes shared by all four sorted-subset donors had higher generation probabilities. Pairwise subsampling led to the expectation that sequencing depth would affect the degree of clonotype sharing among donors. Even with the large sequencing depth, rarefaction of the sorted-subset datasets indicated that sequencing was incomplete. Estimated clonotype richness was generally larger for naive than for memory subsets. Because the study included only a small number of donors, the genetic and exposure-history diversity represented was limited. Sampling was limited to blood, and TCR repertoires in tissue likely differ from TCR repertoires in blood.

V was cut back by 3 bases and J by 9 bases, leaving a gap of 17 bases between them. Inclusive of the bounding cysteine and phenylalanine, the CDR3 is 14 residues long. Just the 42-base CDR3 DNA is kept, in frame starting at base 1. For CDR1 and CDR2, the germline V gene lists KGHSH and LQKENI. As to this clone: Its target antigen remains unknown. Base qualities are not provided; no much larger clone lies one nucleotide away.

Using the deep immunoSEQ assay, multiplex PCR amplified TCR CDR3 regions from genomic DNA. Extracted genomic DNA from each cell subset was distributed evenly across all wells of several immunoSEQ 96-well plates, and each plate was treated as a replicate. Each replicate PCR for sorted subsets received roughly 200 ng genomic DNA, equal to 30,000 or so T cell genomes. Purified libraries were quantified with a Qubit 3.0 fluorometer, sized on a Bioanalyzer 2100, and re-quantified with the KAPA Library Quantification kit. Every immunoSEQ 96-well plate was sequenced on a dedicated single-read 150-cycle Illumina NextSeq 550 flow cell. Under the source paper's analysis protocol: The immunoSEQ output contained only junctional sequences without quality scores, so filtering could not match that applied to full-length reads. Sequences were annotated with PyIR, a Python wrapper for IgBLAST v1.9, using IMGT germline references to assign V/J genes and CDR3. Reads with weak V/J assignments (E-value above 1e-6), missing CDR3, stop codons, out-of-frame junctions, or ambiguous translated residues were removed. V3J clonotypes were defined by identical inferred V gene, J gene, and CDR3 amino acid sequence. The percentage overlap between two repertoires was calculated by dividing the number of shared unique clonotypes by the size of the smaller repertoire. RTK rarefaction, the Chao1 estimator, and Recon v2.1 estimates of unobserved clonotypes were used to assess repertoire richness. Generation probabilities for all TCRbeta clonotypes obtained by the gDNA method from a handful of donors were computed using OLGA. TCRdb mirrors the immuneACCESS table, restricted to in-frame sequences. Some clones are absent from its copies; in checked studies, under half trace to an unresolved V gene, and the reason for the others is unknown. From that table come the V and J calls and clone size; the DNA was used to work out D and trimming. The sample table records 2,100,000 or so clones; approximately 96% of these occur just once. The ten most abundant clones make up roughly 0.13% of the sample.

The donors were healthy, HIV-negative adults who had no recently reported acute infections or vaccinations. All donors were Caucasian adults living in Nashville, Tennessee, USA. CD4+ T cells were enriched by magnetic negative selection; naive cells were then positively selected on CD45RA, and the negative fraction formed the memory subset. After blood collection by leukapheresis, PBMCs were isolated using Ficoll-Histopaque density gradient centrifugation and then cryopreserved in the vapor phase of liquid nitrogen. Analytical flow cytometry was used to check the purity and quantity of every magnetically sorted T cell population. Each sorted fraction had its genomic DNA isolated and then quantified by UV absorbance on a Nanodrop 2000c.

The receptor comes from a man younger than 35 in good health. Rearrangement joined TRBV18 to TRBJ2-5; a tentative D match to TRBD2 spans 6 bases. Sequencing was carried out using naive CD4+ T cells sorted from blood. The intended sense of this specimen's cell subset or site label: CD45RA+ positively selected. The nucleotide sequence reads TGTGCCAGCTCACCCCGTCAAGAATCGGGAGCCCAGTACTTC. Its coded protein is CASSPRQESGAQYF. Where the CDR3 stops, the reference TRBV18 and TRBJ2-5 genes take over; the full variable domain is NAGVMQNPRHLVRRRGQEARLRCSPMKGHSHVYWYRQLPEEGLKFMVYLQKENIIDESGMPKERFSAEFPKEGPSILRIQQVVRGDSAAYFCASSPRQESGAQYFGPGTRLLVL.